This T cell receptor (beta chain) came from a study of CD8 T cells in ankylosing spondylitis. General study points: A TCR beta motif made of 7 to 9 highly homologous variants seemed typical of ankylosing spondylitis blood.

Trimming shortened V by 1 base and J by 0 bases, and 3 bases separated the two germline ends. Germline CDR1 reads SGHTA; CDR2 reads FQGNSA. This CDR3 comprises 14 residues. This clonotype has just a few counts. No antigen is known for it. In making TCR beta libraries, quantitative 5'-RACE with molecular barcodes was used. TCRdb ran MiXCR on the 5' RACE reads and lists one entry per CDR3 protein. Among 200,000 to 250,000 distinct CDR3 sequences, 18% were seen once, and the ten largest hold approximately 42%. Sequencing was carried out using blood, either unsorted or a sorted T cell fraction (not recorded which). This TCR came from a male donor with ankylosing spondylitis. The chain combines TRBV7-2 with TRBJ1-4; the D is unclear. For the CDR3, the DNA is TGTGCCAGCAGCTTAGAGTCAACTAATGAAAAACTGTTTTTT. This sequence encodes CASSLESTNEKLFF.